The 4 T cell receptor beta chains in this list originate from one sample, sequenced in a study of persistence of HIV-infected CD4 T cells. Sequencing used immunoSEQ version 4 in survey mode. Libraries were prepared by immunoSEQ multiplex PCR; TCRdb keeps only in-frame clonotypes and omits some of them. The table lists about 27,000 clones, 74% of them singletons. Antigens for these TCRs are unknown. Overlapping HIV-1 Gag 15-mer peptides at approximately 0.96 ug per peptide per mL were used. Responding CD4+ T cells were sorted by upregulation of both CD40 ligand and CD69. The specimen comprised CD4+ T cells sorted from PBMCs after approximately 19-hour stimulation, sampled from a patient who received antiretroviral therapy. All receptors come from an adult man with HIV who was CMV-seropositive.

This chain connects TRBV28 to TRBJ2-5, with TRBD1 matching 10 bases. The V and J ends lost 5 bases and 5 bases, in that order; junction bases with no gene match: 8. The CDR3 sequence is 15 residues long. CDR1 is MDHEN and CDR2 is SYDVKM in the germline V gene. The CDR3 here is CASSTRQGAGETQYF. As DNA, the CDR3 is TGTGCCAGCAGTACGAGACAGGGGGCCGGGGAGACCCAGTACTTC.

CDR3 nucleotides: TGCGCCAGCAGCCCGATCCTCCAGGGAGTGAACACTGAAGCTTTCTTT. As protein: CASSPILQGVNTEAFF. The rearrangement uses TRBV5-1 and TRBJ1-1; a weak D match, TRBD1 (5 bases). Deletions cut 4 bases from V and 0 bases from J, with 16 bases between. CDR3 length: 16 amino acids. Germline V lookup: CDR1 SGHRS, CDR2 YFSETQ.

This clone appeared a few times. This sequence joins TRBV10-1 and TRBJ2-7, with TRBD1 identical over 8 bases. The trim removed 4 bases at V and 0 bases at J, leaving 2 bases unmatched. CDR1 and CDR2 from the germline V gene are WNHNN and SYGVQD (reference sequence). This CDR3 contains 14 residues. The CDR3, as DNA: TGCGCCAGCAGTGCGACAGGGGTCTCCTACGAGCAGTACTTC. Translation gives CASSATGVSYEQYF.

The V call is TRBV6-5, the J call TRBJ1-3; D call uncertain. In germline, CDR1 is MNHEY, CDR2 SVGAGI. The CDR3 has 13 residues. Trimming removed 6 bases at V and 4 bases at J, with 10 bases between. The DNA for the CDR3 is TGTGCCAGCAGGCCGGGATCGGGAAACACCATATATTTT. This sequence encodes CASRPGSGNTIYF.